Here is one T cell receptor (beta chain) with its context. The antigen remains undetermined. The CDR3 length is 12 residues. Between the trimmed V and J ends, which lost 4 bases and 4 bases, there was a span of 10 bases. The germline V gene has CDR1 SQVTM and CDR2 ANQGSEA. Clones were read by immunoSEQ multiplex PCR, and TCRdb kept only the in-frame ones, dropping some. This table has 28,000 or so clones, roughly 80% appearing once. This record belongs to a study of regulatory dendritic cells for organ transplantation. Study-wide results and limits: Regulatory dendritic cells appeared to expand memory CD8+ clones less than mature ones.

The rearrangement links TRBV29-1 to TRBJ1-1; D is unresolved. The sample taken for sequencing was naive CD4+ T cells from blood. Described subset: CD45RA+ naive T cells. The receptor comes from a human donor in good health. The DNA of the CDR3 is TGCAGCGTTGGGCAGGCAGCCACTGAAGCTTTCTTT. This gives the protein CSVGQAATEAFF.